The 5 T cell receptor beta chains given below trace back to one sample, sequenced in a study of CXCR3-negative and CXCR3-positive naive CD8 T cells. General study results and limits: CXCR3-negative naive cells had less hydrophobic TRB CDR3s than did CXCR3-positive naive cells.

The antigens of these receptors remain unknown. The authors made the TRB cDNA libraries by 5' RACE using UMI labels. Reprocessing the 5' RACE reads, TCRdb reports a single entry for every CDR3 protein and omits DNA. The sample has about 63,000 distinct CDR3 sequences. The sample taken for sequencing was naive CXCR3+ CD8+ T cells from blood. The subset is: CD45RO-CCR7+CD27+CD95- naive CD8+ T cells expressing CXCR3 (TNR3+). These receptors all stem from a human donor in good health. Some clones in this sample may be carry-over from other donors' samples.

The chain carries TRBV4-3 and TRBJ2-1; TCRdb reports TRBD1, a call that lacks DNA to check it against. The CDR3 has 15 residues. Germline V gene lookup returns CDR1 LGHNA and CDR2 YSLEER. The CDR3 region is CASSQSLGGVHEQFF.

The CDR3 loop is CASSPPYNEQFF. The V gene is TRBV12-3 or TRBV12-4, the J gene TRBJ2-1. This CDR3 is 12 amino acids long.

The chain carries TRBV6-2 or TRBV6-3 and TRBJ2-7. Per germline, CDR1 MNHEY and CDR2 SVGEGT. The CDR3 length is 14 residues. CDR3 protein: CASSTHDKLGEQYF.

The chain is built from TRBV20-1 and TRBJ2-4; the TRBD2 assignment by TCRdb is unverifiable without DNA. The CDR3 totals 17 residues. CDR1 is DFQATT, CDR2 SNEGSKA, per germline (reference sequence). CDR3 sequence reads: CSATGTSGGRSKNIQYF.

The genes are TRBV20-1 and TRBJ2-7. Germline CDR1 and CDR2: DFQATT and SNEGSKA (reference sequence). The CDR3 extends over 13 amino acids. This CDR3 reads CSARDMGIGEQYF.